What follows is one T cell receptor (beta chain) and its context. Sequenced by immunoSEQ multiplex PCR; TCRdb stores in-frame clones only, minus some. The sample yields tens of thousands of clones, more than 80% seen once. Germline CDR1 SGHNT, CDR2 YYREEE (reference sequence). The ends were cut back, 0 bases at V and 0 bases at J, with 12 bases in the middle. The CDR3 loop spans 16 amino acids. These data belong to a study of OX40 agonist ivuxolimab in advanced cancers. At the level of the study: The dose of intravenous ivuxolimab that patients received every 2 weeks ranged from 0.01 to 10 mg/kg. A partial response was reached by three patients: one with hepatocellular carcinoma and two with cutaneous melanoma.

Drawing of blood for sampling happened at baseline, at cycle 4 day 1, and at cycle 7 day 1. The sample consisted of CD4+ or CD8+ T cells sorted from blood, taken in a trial of the OX40 agonist ivuxolimab. The chain employs TRBV5-4 and TRBJ2-5; D may be TRBD1 (5 bases). This TCR derives from an adult with an advanced solid tumor such as melanoma, head and neck, liver or kidney cancer. CDR3 sequence: CASSLEGVMYQETQYF. Here the CDR3 DNA reads TGTGCCAGCAGCTTGGAAGGGGTCATGTACCAAGAGACCCAGTACTTC.